The rows below give T cell receptor beta chains drawn from one sample of a study of blood T cell repertoires in COVID-19. Some clones are missing from TCRdb's copy, which holds only in-frame ones; the method was immunoSEQ multiplex PCR. The sample shows 200,000 to 250,000 clones, roughly 87% of them seen only once. The material sequenced was PBMCs or T cells enriched from blood (not recorded which). These TCRs come from a man aged 25-45 years who had recovered from COVID-19. Both conserved end residues are part of each CDR3. D genes are given only for firm matches. Size is stated for part of the rows, as once, few or many counts, or as a class when the clone is expanded.

TRBV28	NA	TRBJ2-5	NA	TGTGCCAGCAGTTACTCCCGGGGAACCCAGTACTTC	CASSYSRGTQYF
TRBV19	TRBD2	TRBJ2-3	NA	TGTGCCAGTAGTCCCCCTCGTAGCGGGAGGACAGATACGCAGTATTTT	CASSPPRSGRTDTQYF
TRBV9	NA	TRBJ1-2	few	TGTGCCAGCAGCGTAGCACAGGGTCATGGCTACACCTTC	CASSVAQGHGYTF
TRBV27	NA	TRBJ1-2	NA	TGTGCCAGCACGAGGGGAGGCACCTATGGCTACACCTTC	CASTRGGTYGYTF
TRBV11-2	NA	TRBJ2-2	NA	TGTGCCAGCTCCCGTCGGGTCGAGGCACCGGGGGAGCTGTTTTTT	CASSRRVEAPGELFF
TRBV2	NA	TRBJ1-6	NA	TGTGCCAGCAGTGATGTCCTCCGGGCCCTCCACTTT	CASSDVLRALHF
TRBV2	TRBD1	TRBJ1-5	NA	TGTGCCAGCAGTCCGACAGGGGTAGGCAATCAGCCCCAGCATTTT	CASSPTGVGNQPQHF
TRBV7-9	TRBD1	TRBJ2-7	NA	TGTGCCAGCAGCTTAGGCAGGGGGATAGGAGAGCAGTACTTC	CASSLGRGIGEQYF
TRBV7-6	NA	TRBJ1-6	NA	TGTGCCAGCAGCTATCCTGGACAGCCGAGCTCCTATAATTCACCCCTCCACTTT	CASSYPGQPSSYNSPLHF
TRBV2	NA	TRBJ1-1	few	TGTGCCAGCAGTGTGACGAGGGTTAACACTGAAGCTTTCTTT	CASSVTRVNTEAFF
TRBV4-1	NA	TRBJ1-4	NA	TGCGCCAGCAGCCAAGATTCGGGACATAAAAAACTGTTTTTT	CASSQDSGHKKLFF
TRBV6-5	NA	TRBJ1-1	few	TGTGCCAGCAGAGCTCCATTGACAGGTAACACTGAAGCTTTCTTT	CASRAPLTGNTEAFF
TRBV25-1	TRBD1	TRBJ2-7	NA	TGTGCCAGCAGCCGGGACAGGGGCTTTTACGAGCAGTACTTC	CASSRDRGFYEQYF
TRBV5-4	TRBD1	TRBJ2-2	NA	TGTGCCAGCAGCCCGAGTCTCGACAGGGGAAGAGGGACCGGGGAGCTGTTTTTT	CASSPSLDRGRGTGELFF
TRBV5-1	NA	TRBJ2-7	NA	TGCGCCAGCAGCTTGAACCGCCAGGGTACGTCCTTC	CASSLNRQGTSF
TRBV28	TRBD1	TRBJ1-2	NA	TGTGCCAGCAGTTTATTCCAGTCCTGGGTTGGGACAGGGGACTATGGCTACACCTTC	CASSLFQSWVGTGDYGYTF
TRBV18	NA	TRBJ2-7	NA	TGTGCCAGCTCCCCCCAGGGGAACGAGCAGTACTTC	CASSPQGNEQYF
TRBV7-2	NA	TRBJ1-2	NA	TGTGCCAGCAGCCCGCAGGGCGACTATGGCTACACCTTC	CASSPQGDYGYTF
TRBV19	NA	TRBJ1-1	NA	TGTGCCAGTACCCTCTTACGGGGAAACACTGAAGCTTTCTTT	CASTLLRGNTEAFF
TRBV4-2	NA	TRBJ1-1	NA	TGTGCCAGCAGCCAAGAGACAGCCTTGAGGACTGAAGCTTTCTTT	CASSQETALRTEAFF
TRBV28	NA	TRBJ2-2	NA	TGTGCCAGCAAGTGGGGCATCGCAAACACCGGGGAGCTGTTTTTT	CASKWGIANTGELFF
TRBV7-2	TRBD1	TRBJ2-7	NA	TGTGCCAGCAGCCCCGACGCGGACAGGGCCTTCTACGAGCAGTACTTC	CASSPDADRAFYEQYF
TRBV6-1	TRBD2	TRBJ2-5	many	TGTGCCAGCAGTGAAGTAGCGGGGGGGCAAGAGACCCAGTACTTC	CASSEVAGGQETQYF
TRBV19	TRBD1	TRBJ1-1	once	TGTGCCAGTAGCCGTGAGACAGGGGGTTTCCGGACTGAAGCTTTCTTT	CASSRETGGFRTEAFF
TRBV7-2	NA	TRBJ2-2	NA	TGTGCCAGCAGCTTATCCCTCCTTGGGGAGCTGTTTTTT	CASSLSLLGELFF
TRBV2	TRBD1	TRBJ1-1	few	TGTGCCAGCTCCCGAAGGACAGGGGAGAACACTGAAGCTTTCTTT	CASSRRTGENTEAFF
TRBV28	NA	TRBJ2-7	NA	TGTGCCAGCAGCCCTACGCCGGGGATCTCCTACGAGCAGTACTTC	CASSPTPGISYEQYF
TRBV7-2	TRBD1	TRBJ1-2	NA	TGTGCCAGCAGCTTCTCGTTACAGGGGACCTATGGCTACACCTTC	CASSFSLQGTYGYTF
TRBV10-3	TRBD2	TRBJ2-7	NA	TGTGCCATCAGTGACTCCGGGGGGGATAGCGGGCCGCGAAACGAGCAGTACTTC	CAISDSGGDSGPRNEQYF
TRBV28	NA	TRBJ2-6	NA	TGTGCCAGCAGTTTCGCTGGGGCCAACGTCCTGACTTTC	CASSFAGANVLTF
TRBV9	NA	TRBJ2-7	once	TGTGCCAGCAGCGCCAGCGGCGAGCAGTACTTC	CASSASGEQYF
TRBV7-9	TRBD2	TRBJ2-7	once	TGTGCCAGCAGCTCGGGCCTACTAGCGGACGAGCAGTACTTC	CASSSGLLADEQYF
TRBV21-1	NA	TRBJ1-5	NA	TGTGCCAGCAGCAAGAGTAGCGGGACAGGGTTTTTCTTAGGCAATCAGCCCCAGCATTTT	CASSKSSGTGFFLGNQPQHF
TRBV6-6	NA	TRBJ1-1	NA	TGTGCCAGCAGTTACGGGACCGTCCAGGGGACTGAAGCTTTCTTT	CASSYGTVQGTEAFF
TRBV19	NA	TRBJ1-6	NA	TGTGCCAGTAGTCTTCAACGAGATAATTCACCCCTCCACTTT	CASSLQRDNSPLHF
TRBV18	NA	TRBJ1-1	NA	TGTGCCAGCTCACCATCAGACCTCGGGGGGCGCTTGGCTTTCTTT	CASSPSDLGGRLAFF
TRBV18	NA	TRBJ1-3	NA	TGTGCCAGCTCACCAAGTTCGGGGATCGCTGGAAACACCATATATTTT	CASSPSSGIAGNTIYF
TRBV6-2/TRBV6-3	NA	TRBJ2-7	once	TGTGCCAGCAGTTACGGGTCTCCCTCCCTGAGGGGGGAGCAGTACTTC	CASSYGSPSLRGEQYF
TRBV10-3	TRBD1	TRBJ2-7	once	TGTGCCATCAGTGACCCCGGACAGGGTAGTTACGAGCAGTACTTC	CAISDPGQGSYEQYF
TRBV10-2	TRBD2	TRBJ2-2	NA	TGCGCCAGCAGGCCCCCGACTAGCGGGAACACCGGGGAGCTGTTTTTT	CASRPPTSGNTGELFF
TRBV18	NA	TRBJ1-5	NA	TGTGCCAGCTCACCACAAGATTCCCGGAGCGAGACCCAGCATTTT	CASSPQDSRSETQHF
TRBV12-3/TRBV12-4	NA	TRBJ2-3	NA	TGTGCCAGCAGCCACAGCCACACAGATACGCAGTATTTT	CASSHSHTDTQYF
TRBV9	NA	TRBJ1-6	NA	TGTGCCAGCAGCGAGGGGTCGTTGCCGACGGCTTCACCCCTCCACTTT	CASSEGSLPTASPLHF
TRBV12-5	TRBD1	TRBJ1-5	NA	TGTGCTAGTGGTTTGCTACCTCGGACAGGGAGTTTTAGCGGTCAGCCCCAGCATTTT	CASGLLPRTGSFSGQPQHF
TRBV5-1	NA	TRBJ2-3	NA	TGCGCCAGCAACCCCGATTCCCCAGGGGATACGCAGTATTTT	CASNPDSPGDTQYF
TRBV30	TRBD1	TRBJ1-6	few	TGTGCCTACCACAGGGGCTATAATTCACCCCTCCACTTT	CAYHRGYNSPLHF
TRBV19	NA	TRBJ2-1	NA	TGTGCCAGTAGTCTCGACAGGTTGTACATTGATGAGCAGTTCTTC	CASSLDRLYIDEQFF
TRBV7-9	NA	TRBJ2-1	few	TGTGCCTGGGGGGGCGGGCCGCAGTTCTTC	CAWGGGPQFF
TRBV7-2	TRBD2	TRBJ2-7	NA	TGTGCCAGCAGCTTAGCTAGCGGGGGAATCGAGCAGTACTTC	CASSLASGGIEQYF
TRBV21-1	NA	TRBJ2-2	few	TGTGCCAGCATCAAATCGGACAGGGGAGCGGAGACTGACGGGGAGCTGTTTTTT	CASIKSDRGAETDGELFF
TRBV7-2	NA	TRBJ1-3	once	TGTGCCAGCAGCTTAGGCGAGTCCTCTGGAAACACCATATATTTT	CASSLGESSGNTIYF
TRBV2	NA	TRBJ2-3	NA	TGTGCCAGCAGTGAACTCCAGGTCACAGATACGCAGTATTTT	CASSELQVTDTQYF
TRBV15	TRBD2	TRBJ2-1	NA	TGTGCCACCAGCCTCGGGACTAGCGCGAAATACAATGAGCAGTTCTTC	CATSLGTSAKYNEQFF
TRBV28	TRBD2	TRBJ2-1	NA	TGTGCCAGTCAACTAGCGGGAGAGGGGAAGCAGTTCTTC	CASQLAGEGKQFF
TRBV7-2	TRBD1	TRBJ2-3	NA	TGTGCCAGCAGCTACTACAGGGGTGAAAGCACAGATACGCAGTATTTT	CASSYYRGESTDTQYF